A single T cell receptor beta chain is shown here with its context. This entry belongs to a study of blood T cells in healthy people across ages. CDR3 length equals 13 residues. The germline V gene has CDR1 SGHRS and CDR2 YFSETQ. V lost 1 base and J 7 bases, leaving 9 bases between the germline ends. The use of a sample-barcoded 5' primer and a J-beta primer mix characterized a second PCR of roughly 6 to 12 cycles. TCRdb independently ran MiXCR on the 5' RACE reads; one entry per CDR3 protein. Of 850,000 or so distinct CDR3 sequences listed, about 30% are singletons. This clonotype originated in a woman of 80 years or more in good health. The sequenced material came from blood. This chain uses TRBV5-1 with TRBJ2-1, with D maybe TRBD1 (5 bases). CDR3 sequence: CASSLSDMNEQFF. CDR3 in DNA: TGCGCCAGCAGCTTGTCGGACATGAATGAGCAGTTCTTC.